A selection of T cell receptor beta chains follows, all from one sample in a study of neoadjuvant anti-PD-1 for oral cavity cancer. Some clones are missing from TCRdb's copy, which holds only in-frame ones; the method was immunoSEQ multiplex PCR. The sample carries tens of thousands of clones, 45% recorded once. Specimen: tumor tissue, collected after nivolumab (anti-PD-1) treatment. Receptors originate from a person aged 40-85 years with oral cavity squamous cell carcinoma. Both conserved end residues are part of each CDR3. Each record gives: V gene, clone size, D gene, J gene, CDR3 protein, CDR3 DNA. D genes are given only for firm matches. Clone sizes are given selectively: once, few, many, or a class where the clone is expanded.

>TRBV5-8|NA|TRBD1|TRBJ1-2
CASSLWGQTGNGYTF
TGTGCCAGCAGCTTGTGGGGGCAGACAGGGAATGGCTACACCTTC
>TRBV10-2|NA|NA|TRBJ2-5
CASRNTPENQETQYF
TGCGCCAGCAGGAATACCCCGGAAAACCAAGAGACCCAGTACTTC
>TRBV30|many|TRBD1|TRBJ1-5
CAWSTLGQGDRQPQHF
TGTGCCTGGAGTACCCTTGGACAGGGGGATCGTCAGCCCCAGCATTTT
>TRBV14|many|NA|TRBJ2-7
CASSQDRTSAYEQYF
TGTGCCAGCAGCCAAGATCGGACCTCAGCCTACGAGCAGTACTTC
>TRBV6-6|NA|TRBD2|TRBJ2-1
CASSGLANYNEQFF
TGTGCCAGCAGCGGACTAGCGAACTACAATGAGCAGTTCTTC
>TRBV11-2|many|NA|TRBJ1-2
CASSPGRGLGGYTF
TGTGCCAGCAGCCCAGGTCGGGGGCTGGGAGGCTACACCTTC
>TRBV7-9|few|TRBD1|TRBJ1-1
CASSFGTLGTVNTEAFF
TGTGCCAGCAGCTTTGGCACCCTCGGGACAGTGAACACTGAAGCTTTCTTT
>TRBV5-1|NA|NA|TRBJ2-2
CASSLPLGPSGELFF
TGCGCCAGCAGCCTGCCCCTGGGGCCATCTGGGGAGCTGTTTTTT
>TRBV11-2|NA|TRBD2|TRBJ2-3
CASSLDGLGNTDTQYF
TGTGCCAGCAGCTTAGACGGACTAGGGAACACAGATACGCAGTATTTT
>TRBV10-3|NA|TRBD2|TRBJ2-2
CAISGGGGRPGELFF
TGTGCCATCAGTGGCGGCGGGGGGCGGCCCGGGGAGCTGTTTTTT
>TRBV6-5|NA|NA|TRBJ1-5
CASRPRVGNQPQHF
TGTGCCAGCAGGCCCCGGGTTGGCAATCAGCCCCAGCATTTT
>TRBV27|few|NA|TRBJ1-2
CASSSQVNYGYTF
TGTGCCAGCAGTTCACAGGTTAACTATGGCTACACCTTC
>TRBV7-2|NA|NA|TRBJ2-6
CASSLGGIEDVLTF
TGTGCCAGCAGCTTAGGCGGAATTGAGGACGTCCTGACTTTC
>TRBV10-3|NA|NA|TRBJ1-1
CATRGRAMNTEAFF
TGTGCCACCCGGGGCAGGGCCATGAACACTGAAGCTTTCTTT
>TRBV30|few|NA|TRBJ2-7
CAWSAGSLNEQYF
TGTGCCTGGAGTGCCGGGTCTCTGAACGAGCAGTACTTC
>TRBV6-5|NA|TRBD2|TRBJ2-3
CASSGGGGRSGTQYF
TGTGCCAGCTCTGGCGGGGGGGGGCGGTCGGGTACGCAGTATTTT
>TRBV19|few|NA|TRBJ1-5
CASSVGEVYRLGNQPQHF
TGTGCCAGTAGTGTCGGGGAGGTTTATCGGTTAGGGAATCAGCCCCAGCATTTT
>TRBV5-8|medium-sized|TRBD1|TRBJ2-7
CASSSDRTGVYEQYF
TGTGCCAGCAGCTCAGACAGGACAGGAGTCTACGAGCAGTACTTC
>TRBV6-5|few|NA|TRBJ2-1
CASSYLGGEQFF
TGTGCCAGCAGTTACCTTGGAGGCGAGCAGTTCTTC
>TRBV7-8|NA|NA|TRBJ2-2
CASSSNTGELFF
TGTGCCAGCAGCTCTAACACCGGGGAGCTGTTTTTT
>TRBV5-8|few|NA|TRBJ2-5
CASSSWPQETQYF
TGTGCCAGCAGCTCCTGGCCGCAAGAGACCCAGTACTTC
>TRBV5-1|NA|NA|TRBJ2-5
CASSLGGGAKETQYF
TGCGCCAGCAGCTTGGGAGGTGGGGCTAAAGAGACCCAGTACTTC
>TRBV5-1|few|NA|TRBJ1-5
CASSFSGGNQPQHF
TGCGCCAGCAGCTTCTCGGGGGGCAATCAGCCCCAGCATTTT
>TRBV29-1|NA|TRBD1|TRBJ2-3
CSVEGQGFTDTQYF
TGCAGCGTTGAGGGACAGGGATTCACAGATACGCAGTATTTT
>TRBV9|NA|NA|TRBJ1-6
CASTTGDSPLHF
TGTGCCAGCACGACAGGAGATTCACCCCTCCACTTT
>TRBV5-1|many|TRBD2|TRBJ2-2
CASSAGLAGTGELFF
TGCGCCAGCAGCGCGGGACTAGCGGGGACCGGGGAGCTGTTTTTT
>TRBV2|NA|NA|TRBJ2-7
CASNSQGGNYEQYF
TGTGCCAGCAACTCACAGGGCGGAAACTACGAGCAGTACTTC
>TRBV15|few|TRBD1|TRBJ1-2
CATSRDQGAVYGYTF
TGTGCCACCAGCAGAGATCAGGGGGCAGTCTATGGCTACACCTTC
>TRBV5-4|NA|TRBD1|TRBJ2-1
CASSRTGDPSYNEQFF
TGTGCCAGCAGCAGAACAGGGGACCCCTCCTACAATGAGCAGTTCTTC
>TRBV7-9|few|NA|TRBJ1-1
CASSLVAETEAFF
TGTGCCAGCAGCTTAGTGGCCGAAACTGAAGCTTTCTTT
>TRBV7-7|once|NA|TRBJ2-5
CASSLGTRETQYF
TGTGCCAGCAGCTTAGGCACCCGGGAGACCCAGTACTTC
>TRBV19|NA|TRBD1|TRBJ1-4
CASTLTGLNEKLFF
TGTGCCAGCACCTTGACAGGGTTGAATGAAAAACTGTTTTTT
>TRBV2|NA|TRBD1|TRBJ1-5
CASSEATTGLPQHF
TGTGCCAGCAGTGAAGCGACGACAGGGCTCCCCCAGCATTTT
>TRBV29-1|NA|NA|TRBJ2-7
CSVQGLGTYEQYF
TGCAGCGTTCAGGGGCTTGGGACCTACGAGCAGTACTTC
>TRBV4-2|many|TRBD2|TRBJ2-3
CASSPLGSRGGSTDTQYF
TGTGCCAGCAGCCCCCTGGGGTCGCGGGGGGGGAGCACAGATACGCAGTATTTT
>TRBV19|many|TRBD1|TRBJ1-2
CASSIDGGQVYGYTF
TGTGCCAGTAGTATAGACGGAGGACAGGTCTATGGCTACACCTTC
>TRBV15|NA|NA|TRBJ1-6
CATGGTRNSPLHF
TGTGCCACCGGAGGGACAAGAAATTCACCCCTCCACTTT
>TRBV18|few|NA|TRBJ1-6
CASSPGLQQGHSPLHF
TGTGCCAGCTCCCCGGGACTGCAACAAGGGCATTCACCCCTCCACTTT
>TRBV11-3|NA|TRBD2|TRBJ2-1
CASSLRGGADEQFF
TGTGCCAGCAGCTTGCGGGGGGGTGCGGATGAGCAGTTCTTC
>TRBV6-5|NA|NA|TRBJ2-5
CASSYLQGHGGTQYF
TGTGCCAGCAGTTACCTGCAGGGCCATGGGGGGACCCAGTACTTC
>TRBV5-6|NA|NA|TRBJ1-2
CASSYGRYYGYTF
TGTGCCAGCAGCTATGGACGGTACTATGGCTACACCTTC
>TRBV11-2|NA|NA|TRBJ2-3
CASSLAGSTDTQYF
TGTGCCAGCAGCTTAGCGGGGTCTACAGATACGCAGTATTTT
>TRBV13|many|TRBD1|TRBJ2-5
CASSLTGGLETQYF
TGTGCCAGCAGCTTGACAGGGGGCCTGGAGACCCAGTACTTC
>TRBV7-9|NA|TRBD2|TRBJ2-3
CASSPLAGGADTQYF
TGTGCCAGCAGTCCGCTAGCGGGGGGAGCAGATACGCAGTATTTT
>TRBV6-4|once|NA|TRBJ1-1
CASRGVNTEAFF
TGTGCCAGCAGGGGAGTGAACACTGAAGCTTTCTTT
>TRBV5-4|NA|NA|TRBJ2-3
CASRRGIEYTDTQYF
TGTGCCAGCAGGAGAGGGATCGAATACACAGATACGCAGTATTTT
>TRBV27|NA|NA|TRBJ2-7
CASSPQQGPLQSYEQYF
TGTGCCAGCAGTCCCCAGCAGGGGCCCCTTCAGTCCTACGAGCAGTACTTC
>TRBV9|NA|NA|TRBJ2-3
CASSVAGASIRIGTQYF
TGTGCCAGCAGCGTAGCTGGGGCCAGTATAAGGATCGGTACGCAGTATTTT
>TRBV13|few|TRBD1|TRBJ2-7
CASSSGQGRSYEQYF
TGTGCCAGCAGCTCGGGACAGGGGAGATCCTACGAGCAGTACTTC
>TRBV9|NA|TRBD2|TRBJ2-1
CASSPRLAGHNEQFF
TGTGCCAGCAGCCCCCGACTAGCGGGGCACAATGAGCAGTTCTTC
>TRBV9|NA|NA|TRBJ1-1
CASSVEWGTQAFF
TGTGCCAGCAGCGTAGAATGGGGGACCCAAGCTTTCTTT